The T cell receptor beta chain under discussion was sequenced for a study of PD-1 blockade in mismatch repair-deficient tumors. Notes on this clone: As yet, its antigen is unknown.

Looked up from germline, CDR1 is LNHNV and CDR2 is YYDKDF (reference sequence). With 2 bases clipped from V and 2 bases from J, the junction kept 3 bases outside the gene matches. The CDR3 contains 15 residues. Clones were sequenced by immunoSEQ multiplex PCR, and TCRdb holds only the in-frame ones, with some missing. The sample holds 70,000 to 90,000 clones, roughly 80% seen once. The study's findings and limits: Tumor-resident clones, often absent from pretreatment blood, expanded after pembrolizumab and then contracted.

The chain is built from TRBV15 and TRBJ2-7; 10 bases match TRBD1. The sequence was obtained from an adult with mismatch repair-deficient cancer. The material was peripheral blood, obtained 44 weeks after starting pembrolizumab. Here the CDR3 DNA reads TGTGCCACCAGCAGACCCGGGACAGGGGCCTACGAGCAGTACTTC. This sequence encodes CATSRPGTGAYEQYF.